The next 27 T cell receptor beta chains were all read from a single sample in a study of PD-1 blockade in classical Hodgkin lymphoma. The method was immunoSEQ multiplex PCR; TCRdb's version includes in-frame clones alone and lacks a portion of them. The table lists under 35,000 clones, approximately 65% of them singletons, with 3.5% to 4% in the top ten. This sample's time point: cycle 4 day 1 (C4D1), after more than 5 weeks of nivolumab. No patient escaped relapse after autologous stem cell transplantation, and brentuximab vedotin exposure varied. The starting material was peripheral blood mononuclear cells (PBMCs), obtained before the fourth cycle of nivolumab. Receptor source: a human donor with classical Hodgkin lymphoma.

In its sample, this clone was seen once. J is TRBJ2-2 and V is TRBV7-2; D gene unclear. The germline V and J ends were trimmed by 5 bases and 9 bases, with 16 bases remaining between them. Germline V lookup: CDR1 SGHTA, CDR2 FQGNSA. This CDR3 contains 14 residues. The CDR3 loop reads CASSPKAGYRELFF. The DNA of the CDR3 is TGTGCCAGCAGCCCGAAAGCTGGATACCGGGAGCTGTTTTTT.

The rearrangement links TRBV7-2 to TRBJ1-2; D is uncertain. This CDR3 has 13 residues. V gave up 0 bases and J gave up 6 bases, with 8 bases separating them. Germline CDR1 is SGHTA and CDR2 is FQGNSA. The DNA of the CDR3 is TGTGCCAGCAGCTTAGCTCCCGGGGATGGCTACACCTTC. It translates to CASSLAPGDGYTF.

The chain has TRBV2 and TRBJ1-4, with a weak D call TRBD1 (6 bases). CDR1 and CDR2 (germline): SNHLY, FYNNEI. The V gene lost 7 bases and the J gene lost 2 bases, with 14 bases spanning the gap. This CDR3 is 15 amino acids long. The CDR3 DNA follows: TGTGCCAGCAAGGGACTTACAGGGACTAATGAAAAACTGTTTTTT. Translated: CASKGLTGTNEKLFF. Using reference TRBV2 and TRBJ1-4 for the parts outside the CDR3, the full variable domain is EPEVTQTPSHQVTQMGQEVILRCVPISNHLYFYWYRQILGQKVEFLVSFYNNEISEKSEIFDDQFSVERPDGSNFTLKIRSTKLEDSAMYFCASKGLTGTNEKLFFGSGTQLSVL.

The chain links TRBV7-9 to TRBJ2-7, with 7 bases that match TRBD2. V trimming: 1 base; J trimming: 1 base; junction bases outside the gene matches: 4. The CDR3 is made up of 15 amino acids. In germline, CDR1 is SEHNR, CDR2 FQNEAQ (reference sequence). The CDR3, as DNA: TGTGCCAGCAGCTTAGTCCAGGGAGGGTCCTACGAGCAGTACTTC. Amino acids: CASSLVQGGSYEQYF.

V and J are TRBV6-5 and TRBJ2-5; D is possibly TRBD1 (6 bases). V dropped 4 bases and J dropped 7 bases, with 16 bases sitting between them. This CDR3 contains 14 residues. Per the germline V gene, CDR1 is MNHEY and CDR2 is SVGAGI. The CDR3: CASSWDTSGATQYF. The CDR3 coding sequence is TGTGCCAGCAGTTGGGACACCTCGGGTGCGACCCAGTACTTC.

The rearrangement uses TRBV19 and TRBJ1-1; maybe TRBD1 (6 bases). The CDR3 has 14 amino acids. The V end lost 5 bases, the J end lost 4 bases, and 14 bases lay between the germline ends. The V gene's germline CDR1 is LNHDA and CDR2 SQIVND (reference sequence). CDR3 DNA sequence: TGTGCCAGTAGTCTCGGGGACACGAGCACTGAAGCTTTCTTT. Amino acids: CASSLGDTSTEAFF.

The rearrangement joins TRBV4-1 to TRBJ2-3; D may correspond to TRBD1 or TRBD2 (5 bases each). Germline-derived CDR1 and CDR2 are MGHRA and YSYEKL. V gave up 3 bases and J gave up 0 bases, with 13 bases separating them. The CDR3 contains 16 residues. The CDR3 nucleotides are TGCGCCAGCAGCCAGGAAAAATGGGGGAGCACAGATACGCAGTATTTT. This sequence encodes CASSQEKWGSTDTQYF.

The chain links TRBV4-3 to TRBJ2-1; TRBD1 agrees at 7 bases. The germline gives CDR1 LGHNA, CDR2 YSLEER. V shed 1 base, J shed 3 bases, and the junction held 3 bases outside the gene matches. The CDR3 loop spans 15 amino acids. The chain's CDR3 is CASSQGWDSYNEQFF. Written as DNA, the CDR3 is TGCGCCAGCAGCCAAGGGTGGGACAGCTACAATGAGCAGTTCTTC.

In DNA, the CDR3 is TGTGCCATCGTAGGGGACAGCACCGGGGAGCTGTTTTTT. It encodes CAIVGDSTGELFF. This rearrangement joins TRBV19 to TRBJ2-2; 7 bases agree with TRBD1. Unmatched junction bases numbered 6, after V lost 10 bases and J lost 4 bases. CDR3 length: 13 residues. Germline CDR1 LNHDA, CDR2 SQIVND (reference sequence).

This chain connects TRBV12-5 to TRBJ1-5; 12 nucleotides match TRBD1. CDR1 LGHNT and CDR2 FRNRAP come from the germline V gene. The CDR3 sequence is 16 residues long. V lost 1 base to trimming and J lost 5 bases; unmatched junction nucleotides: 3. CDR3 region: CASGLDGTGGYQPQHF. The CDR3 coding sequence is TGTGCTAGTGGTTTGGACGGGACAGGGGGCTATCAGCCCCAGCATTTT. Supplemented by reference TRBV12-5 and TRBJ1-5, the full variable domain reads DARVTQTPRHKVTEMGQEVTMRCQPILGHNTVFWYRQTMMQGLELLAYFRNRAPLDDSGMPKDRFSAEMPDATLATLKIQPSEPRDSAVYFCASGLDGTGGYQPQHFGDGTRLSIL.

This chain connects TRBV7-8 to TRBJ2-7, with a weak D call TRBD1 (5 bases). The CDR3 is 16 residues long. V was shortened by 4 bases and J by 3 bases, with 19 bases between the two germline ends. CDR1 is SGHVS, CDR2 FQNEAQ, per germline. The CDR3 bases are TGTGCCAGCAGCTACGACGACAGTCTCCTCGACTACGAGCAGTACTTC. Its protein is CASSYDDSLLDYEQYF.

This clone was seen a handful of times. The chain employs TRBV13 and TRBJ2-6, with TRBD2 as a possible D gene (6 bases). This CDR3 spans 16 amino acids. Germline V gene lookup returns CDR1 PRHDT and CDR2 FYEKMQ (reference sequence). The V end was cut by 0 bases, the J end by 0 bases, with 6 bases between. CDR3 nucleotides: TGTGCCAGCAGCTTAGGCGGGGGCTCTGGGGCCAACGTCCTGACTTTC. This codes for CASSLGGGSGANVLTF.

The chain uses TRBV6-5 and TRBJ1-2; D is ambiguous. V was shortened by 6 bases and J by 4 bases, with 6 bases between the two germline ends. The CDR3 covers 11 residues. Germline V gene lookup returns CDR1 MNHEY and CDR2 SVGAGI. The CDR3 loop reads CASRFGYGYTF. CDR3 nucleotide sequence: TGTGCCAGCAGATTCGGCTATGGCTACACCTTC.

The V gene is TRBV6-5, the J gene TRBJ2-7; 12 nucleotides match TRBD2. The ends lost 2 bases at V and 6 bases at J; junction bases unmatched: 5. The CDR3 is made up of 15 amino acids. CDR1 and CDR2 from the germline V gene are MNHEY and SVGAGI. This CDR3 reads CASSYLATSGSEQYF. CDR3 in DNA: TGTGCCAGCAGTTACCTCGCGACTAGCGGGAGCGAGCAGTACTTC.

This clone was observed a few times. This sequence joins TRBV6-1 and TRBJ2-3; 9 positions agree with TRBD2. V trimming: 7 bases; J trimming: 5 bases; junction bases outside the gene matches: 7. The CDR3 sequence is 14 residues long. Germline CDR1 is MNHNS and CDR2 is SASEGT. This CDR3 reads CASTLAGVKDTQYF. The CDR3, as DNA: TGTGCCAGCACTTTAGCGGGAGTTAAAGATACGCAGTATTTT.

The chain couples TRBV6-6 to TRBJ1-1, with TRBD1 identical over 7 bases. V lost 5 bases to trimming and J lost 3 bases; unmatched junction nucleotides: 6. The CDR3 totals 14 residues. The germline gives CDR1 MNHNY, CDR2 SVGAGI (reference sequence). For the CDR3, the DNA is TGTGCCAGCAGTCACAGGGGAAGGGACACTGAAGCTTTCTTT. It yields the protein CASSHRGRDTEAFF.

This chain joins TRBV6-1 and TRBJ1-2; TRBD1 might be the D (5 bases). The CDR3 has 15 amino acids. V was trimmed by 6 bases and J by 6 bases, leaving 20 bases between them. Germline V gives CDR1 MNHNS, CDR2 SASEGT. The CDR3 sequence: CASSASGGERDGYTF. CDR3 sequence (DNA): TGTGCCAGCAGCGCGAGTGGGGGGGAAAGGGATGGCTACACCTTC.

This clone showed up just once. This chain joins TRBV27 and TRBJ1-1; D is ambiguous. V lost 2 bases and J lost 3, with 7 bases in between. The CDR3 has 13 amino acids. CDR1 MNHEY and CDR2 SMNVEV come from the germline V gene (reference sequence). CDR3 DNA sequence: TGTGCCAGCAGTTTAAGGGTGGACACTGAAGCTTTCTTT. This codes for CASSLRVDTEAFF.

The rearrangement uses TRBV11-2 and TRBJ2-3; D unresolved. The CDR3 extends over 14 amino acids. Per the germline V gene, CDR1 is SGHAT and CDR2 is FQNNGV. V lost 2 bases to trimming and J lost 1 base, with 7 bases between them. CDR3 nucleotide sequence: TGTGCCAGCAGCTTAAACAGCGGCACAGATACGCAGTATTTT. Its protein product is CASSLNSGTDTQYF. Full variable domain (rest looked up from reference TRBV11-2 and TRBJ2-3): EAGVAQSPRYKIIEKRQSVAFWCNPISGHATLYWYQQILGQGPKLLIQFQNNGVVDDSQLPKDRFSAERLKGVDSTLKIQPAKLEDSAVYLCASSLNSGTDTQYFGPGTRLTVL.

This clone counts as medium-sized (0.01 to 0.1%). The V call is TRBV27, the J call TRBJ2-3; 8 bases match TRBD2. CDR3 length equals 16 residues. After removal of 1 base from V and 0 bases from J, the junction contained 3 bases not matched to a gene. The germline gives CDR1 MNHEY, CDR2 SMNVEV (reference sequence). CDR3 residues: CASSLWASGSTDTQYF. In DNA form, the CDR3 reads TGTGCCAGCAGTTTATGGGCTAGCGGGAGCACAGATACGCAGTATTTT.

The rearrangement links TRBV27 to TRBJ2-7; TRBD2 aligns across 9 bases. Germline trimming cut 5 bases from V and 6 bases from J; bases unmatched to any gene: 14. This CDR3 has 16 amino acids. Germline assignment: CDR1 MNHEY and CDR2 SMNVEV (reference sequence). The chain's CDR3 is CASSTNPAGGPSEQYF. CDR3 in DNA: TGTGCCAGCAGTACCAACCCCGCGGGAGGGCCCAGCGAGCAGTACTTC.

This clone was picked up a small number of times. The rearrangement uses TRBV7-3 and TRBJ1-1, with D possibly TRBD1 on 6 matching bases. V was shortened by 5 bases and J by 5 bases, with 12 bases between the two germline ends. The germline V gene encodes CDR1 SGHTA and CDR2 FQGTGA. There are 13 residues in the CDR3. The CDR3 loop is CASSPKGDTEAFF. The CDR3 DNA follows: TGTGCCAGCAGCCCGAAGGGGGATACTGAAGCTTTCTTT.

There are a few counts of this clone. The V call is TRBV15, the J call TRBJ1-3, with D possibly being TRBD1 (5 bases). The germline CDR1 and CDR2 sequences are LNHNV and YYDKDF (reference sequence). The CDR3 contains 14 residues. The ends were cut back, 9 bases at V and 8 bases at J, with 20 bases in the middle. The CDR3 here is CATQTSGLSDTIYF. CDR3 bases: TGTGCCACGCAGACGTCAGGGTTGTCGGACACCATATATTTT.

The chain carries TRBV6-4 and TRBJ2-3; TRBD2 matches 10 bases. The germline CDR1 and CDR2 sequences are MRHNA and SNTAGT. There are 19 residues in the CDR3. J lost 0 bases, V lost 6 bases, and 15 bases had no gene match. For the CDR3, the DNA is TGTGCCAGCAGAAGGACTAGCGGAAGTTGGGATACTAGCACAGATACGCAGTATTTT. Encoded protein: CASRRTSGSWDTSTDTQYF.

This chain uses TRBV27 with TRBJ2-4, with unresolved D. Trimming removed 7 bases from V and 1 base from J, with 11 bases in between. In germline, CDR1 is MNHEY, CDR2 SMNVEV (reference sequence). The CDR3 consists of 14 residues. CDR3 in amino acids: CASKPVGAKNIQYF. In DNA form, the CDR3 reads TGTGCCAGCAAGCCGGTGGGGGCCAAAAACATTCAGTACTTC.

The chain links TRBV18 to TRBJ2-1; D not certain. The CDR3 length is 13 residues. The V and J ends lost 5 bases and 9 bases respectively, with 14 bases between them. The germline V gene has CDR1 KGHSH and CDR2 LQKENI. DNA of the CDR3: TGTGCCAGCTCAACCCGCTCAGCAAGTGAGCAGTTCTTC. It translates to CASSTRSASEQFF. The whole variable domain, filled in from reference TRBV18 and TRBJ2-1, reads NAGVMQNPRHLVRRRGQEARLRCSPMKGHSHVYWYRQLPEEGLKFMVYLQKENIIDESGMPKERFSAEFPKEGPSILRIQQVVRGDSAAYFCASSTRSASEQFFGPGTRLTVL.

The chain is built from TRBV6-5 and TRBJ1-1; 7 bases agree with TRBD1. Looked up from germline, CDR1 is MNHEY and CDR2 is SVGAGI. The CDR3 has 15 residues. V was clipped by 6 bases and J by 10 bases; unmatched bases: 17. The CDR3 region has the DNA TGTGCCAGCAGGGCGACAGGGTCGGCCTCAAAGGGAGCTTTCTTT. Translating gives CASRATGSASKGAFF.